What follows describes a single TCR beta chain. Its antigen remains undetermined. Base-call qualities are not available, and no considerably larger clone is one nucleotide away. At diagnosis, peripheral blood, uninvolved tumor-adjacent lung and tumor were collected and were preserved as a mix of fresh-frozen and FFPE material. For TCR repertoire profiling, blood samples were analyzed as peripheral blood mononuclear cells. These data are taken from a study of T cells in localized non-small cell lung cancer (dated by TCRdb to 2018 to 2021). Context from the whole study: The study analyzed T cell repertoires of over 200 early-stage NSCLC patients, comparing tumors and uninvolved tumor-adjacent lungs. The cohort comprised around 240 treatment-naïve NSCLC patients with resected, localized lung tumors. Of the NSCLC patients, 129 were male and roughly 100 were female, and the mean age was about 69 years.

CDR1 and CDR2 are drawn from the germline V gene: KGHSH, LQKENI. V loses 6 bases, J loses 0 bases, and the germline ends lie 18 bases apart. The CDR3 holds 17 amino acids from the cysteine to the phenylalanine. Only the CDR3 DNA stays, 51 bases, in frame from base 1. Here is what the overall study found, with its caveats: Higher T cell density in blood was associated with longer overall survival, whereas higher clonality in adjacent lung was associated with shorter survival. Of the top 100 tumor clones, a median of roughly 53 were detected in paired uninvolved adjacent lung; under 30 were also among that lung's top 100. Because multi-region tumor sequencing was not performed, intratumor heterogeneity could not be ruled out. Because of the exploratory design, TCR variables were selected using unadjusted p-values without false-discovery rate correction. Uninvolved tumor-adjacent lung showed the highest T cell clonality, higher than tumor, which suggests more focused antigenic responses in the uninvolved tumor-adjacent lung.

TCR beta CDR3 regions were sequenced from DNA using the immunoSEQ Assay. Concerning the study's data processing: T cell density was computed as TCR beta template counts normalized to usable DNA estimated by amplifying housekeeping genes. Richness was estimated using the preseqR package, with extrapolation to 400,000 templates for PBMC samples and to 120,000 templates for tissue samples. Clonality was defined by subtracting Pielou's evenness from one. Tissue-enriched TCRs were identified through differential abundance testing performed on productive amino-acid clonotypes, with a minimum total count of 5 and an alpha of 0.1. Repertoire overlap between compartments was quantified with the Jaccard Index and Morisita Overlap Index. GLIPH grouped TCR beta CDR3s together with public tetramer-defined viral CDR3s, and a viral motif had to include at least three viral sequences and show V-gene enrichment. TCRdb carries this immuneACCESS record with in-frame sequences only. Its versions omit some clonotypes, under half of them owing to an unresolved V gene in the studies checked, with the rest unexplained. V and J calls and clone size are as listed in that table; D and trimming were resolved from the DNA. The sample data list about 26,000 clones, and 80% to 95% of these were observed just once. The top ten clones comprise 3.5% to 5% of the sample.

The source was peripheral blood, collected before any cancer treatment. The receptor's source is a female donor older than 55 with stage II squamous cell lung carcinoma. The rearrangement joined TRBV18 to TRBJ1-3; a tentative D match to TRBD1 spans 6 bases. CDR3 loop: CASSPSTGLSSGNTIYF. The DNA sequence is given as TGTGCCAGCTCCCCTTCGACAGGCCTCAGCTCTGGAAACACCATATATTTT.